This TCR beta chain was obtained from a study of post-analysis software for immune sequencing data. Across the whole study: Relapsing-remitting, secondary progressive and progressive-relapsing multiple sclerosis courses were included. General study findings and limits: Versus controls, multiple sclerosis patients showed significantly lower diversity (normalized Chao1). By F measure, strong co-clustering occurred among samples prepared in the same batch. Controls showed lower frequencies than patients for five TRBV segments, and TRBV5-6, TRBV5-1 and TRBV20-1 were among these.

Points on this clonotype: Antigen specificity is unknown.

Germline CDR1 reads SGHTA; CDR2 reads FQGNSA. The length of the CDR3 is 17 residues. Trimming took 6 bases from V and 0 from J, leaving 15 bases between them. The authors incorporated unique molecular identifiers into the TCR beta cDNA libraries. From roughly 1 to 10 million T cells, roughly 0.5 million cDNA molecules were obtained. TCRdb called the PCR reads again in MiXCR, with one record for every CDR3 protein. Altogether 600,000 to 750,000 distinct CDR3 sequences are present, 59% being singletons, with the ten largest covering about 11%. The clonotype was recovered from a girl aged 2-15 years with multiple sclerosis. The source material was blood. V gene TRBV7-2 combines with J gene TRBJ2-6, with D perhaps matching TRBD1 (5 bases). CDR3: CASSFPQGSSGANVLTF. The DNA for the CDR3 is TGTGCCAGCAGTTTTCCTCAGGGCTCCTCTGGGGCCAACGTCCTGACTTTC.